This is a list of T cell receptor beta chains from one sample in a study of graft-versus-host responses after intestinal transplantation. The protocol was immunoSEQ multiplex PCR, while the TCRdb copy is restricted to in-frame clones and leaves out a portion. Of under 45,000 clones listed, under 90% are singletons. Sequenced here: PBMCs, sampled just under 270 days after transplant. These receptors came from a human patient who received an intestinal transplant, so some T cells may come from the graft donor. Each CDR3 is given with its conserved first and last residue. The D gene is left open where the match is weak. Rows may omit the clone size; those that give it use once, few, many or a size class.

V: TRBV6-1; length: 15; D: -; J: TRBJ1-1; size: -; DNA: TGTGCCAGCAGTGAAGGGAGTTGGAAGACCGGGGAAGCTTTCTTT; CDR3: CASSEGSWKTGEAFF
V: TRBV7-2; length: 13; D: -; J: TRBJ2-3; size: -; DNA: TGTGCCAGCAGCCGGACAGGCACAGATACGCAGTATTTT; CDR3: CASSRTGTDTQYF
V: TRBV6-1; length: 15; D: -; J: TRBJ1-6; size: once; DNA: TGTGCCAGCAGTGAGGTTGGGGAGGTGAATTCACCCCTCCACTTT; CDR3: CASSEVGEVNSPLHF
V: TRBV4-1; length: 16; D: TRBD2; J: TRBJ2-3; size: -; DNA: TGCGCCAGCAGCCACCTAGCGGGGGGGCGGACAGATACGCAGTATTTT; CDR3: CASSHLAGGRTDTQYF
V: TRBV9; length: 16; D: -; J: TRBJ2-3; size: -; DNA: TGTGCCAGCAGCGCAAGGGGGGGGCTACCCACAGATACGCAGTATTTT; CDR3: CASSARGGLPTDTQYF
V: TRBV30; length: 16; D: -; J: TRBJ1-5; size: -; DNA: TGTGCCTGGAGTCGTGCCCGGACACCCGCGGGTCAGCCCCAGCATTTT; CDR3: CAWSRARTPAGQPQHF
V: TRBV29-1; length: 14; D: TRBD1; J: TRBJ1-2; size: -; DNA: TGCAGCGGTGGAGGGACAGGGGGGGACGATGGCTACACCTTC; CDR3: CSGGGTGGDDGYTF
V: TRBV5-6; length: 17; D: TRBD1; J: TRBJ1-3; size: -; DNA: TGTGCCAGCAGCTTGGGAATCCGGGACAGGGGGCCCGACACCATATATTTT; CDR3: CASSLGIRDRGPDTIYF
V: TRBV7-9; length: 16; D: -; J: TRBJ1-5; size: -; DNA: TGTGCCAGCAGCTTAGTTCTATCCGGGAACAATCAGCCCCAGCATTTT; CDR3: CASSLVLSGNNQPQHF
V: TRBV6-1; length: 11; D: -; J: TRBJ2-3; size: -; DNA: TGTGCCAGCAGTGGAGGGGATACGCAGTATTTT; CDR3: CASSGGDTQYF
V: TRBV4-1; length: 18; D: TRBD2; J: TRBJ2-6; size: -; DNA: TGCGCCAGCAGCCAAGTCCCGGGGGGGTTAGCTGGGGCCAACGTCCTGACTTTC; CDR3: CASSQVPGGLAGANVLTF
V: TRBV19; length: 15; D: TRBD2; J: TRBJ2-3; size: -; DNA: TGTGCCAGTAGTATAGCCCTAGCGGGGACAGATACGCAGTATTTT; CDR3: CASSIALAGTDTQYF
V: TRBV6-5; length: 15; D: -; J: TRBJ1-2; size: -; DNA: TGTGCCGGTCTCGGGCCAGTGGGGGCGGGCTATGGCTACACCTTC; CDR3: CAGLGPVGAGYGYTF
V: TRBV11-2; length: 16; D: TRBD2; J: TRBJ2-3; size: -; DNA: TGTGCCAGCAGCCCCGAACTAGCGGGACACACAGATACGCAGTATTTT; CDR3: CASSPELAGHTDTQYF
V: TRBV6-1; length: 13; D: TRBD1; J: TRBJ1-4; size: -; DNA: TGTGCCACCGTCCGGGACAGGGGCGAAAAACTGTTTTTT; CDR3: CATVRDRGEKLFF
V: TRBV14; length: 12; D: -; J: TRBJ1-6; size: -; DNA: TGTGCCAGCAGCCTAGGGAATTCACCCCTCCACTTT; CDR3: CASSLGNSPLHF
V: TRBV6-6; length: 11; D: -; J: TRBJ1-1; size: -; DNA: TGTGCCACGGGGAGAGGGACTGAAGCTTTCTTT; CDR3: CATGRGTEAFF
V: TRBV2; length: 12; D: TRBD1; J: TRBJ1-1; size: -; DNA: TGTGCCACCAGGACAGGGGGCACTGAAGCTTTCTTT; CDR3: CATRTGGTEAFF
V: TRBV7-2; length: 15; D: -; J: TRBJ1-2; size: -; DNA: TGTGCCAGCAGCTTAGTTTCGGGAGCTAACTATGGCTACACCTTC; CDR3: CASSLVSGANYGYTF
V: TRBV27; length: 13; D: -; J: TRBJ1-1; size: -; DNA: TGTGCCAGCAGTTTATCCGTGAACACTGAAGCTTTCTTT; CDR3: CASSLSVNTEAFF
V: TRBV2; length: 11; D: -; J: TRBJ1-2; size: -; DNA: TGTGCCAGAGATGGAATCTATGGCTACACCTTC; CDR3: CARDGIYGYTF
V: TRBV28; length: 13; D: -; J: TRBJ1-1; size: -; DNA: TGTGCCAGCAGTATTACCCGTCGGGGTGAAGCTTTCTTT; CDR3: CASSITRRGEAFF
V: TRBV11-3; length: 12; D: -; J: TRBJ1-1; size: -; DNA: TGTGCCAGCAGCTTTGGTCGCACTGAAGCTTTCTTT; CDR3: CASSFGRTEAFF
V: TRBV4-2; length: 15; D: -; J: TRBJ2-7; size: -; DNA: TGTGCCAGCAGCCAAGATTTGCCTGACTCCTACGAGCAGTACTTC; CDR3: CASSQDLPDSYEQYF
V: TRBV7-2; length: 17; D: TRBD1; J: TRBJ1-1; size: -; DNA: TGTGCCAGCAGCTTAGGAGCCGGGACAGGGGGGAACACTGAAGCTTTCTTT; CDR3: CASSLGAGTGGNTEAFF
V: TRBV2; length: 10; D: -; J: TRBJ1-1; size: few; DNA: TGTGCCACCGTAGACACTGAAGCTTTCTTT; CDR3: CATVDTEAFF
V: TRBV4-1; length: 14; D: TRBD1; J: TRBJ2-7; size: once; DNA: TGCGCCAGCAGCCCTTGGACAGGGGCCTACGAGCAGTACTTC; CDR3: CASSPWTGAYEQYF
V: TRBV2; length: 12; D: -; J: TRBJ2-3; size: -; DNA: TGTGCCAGCCACGTCCTGACGGATACGCAGTATTTT; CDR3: CASHVLTDTQYF
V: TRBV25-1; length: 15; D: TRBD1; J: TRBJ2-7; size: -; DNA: TGTGCCAGCAGTGGCGGACAGGGGAGTTTCCACGAGCAGTACTTC; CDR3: CASSGGQGSFHEQYF
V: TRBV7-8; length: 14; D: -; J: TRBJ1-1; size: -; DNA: TGTGCCAGCAGCTTTCAGGGTACGAACACTGAAGCTTTCTTT; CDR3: CASSFQGTNTEAFF
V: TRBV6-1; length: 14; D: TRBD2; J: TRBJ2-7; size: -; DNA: TGTGCCAGCAGTACCCTAGCGGGAGCCTACGAGCAGTACTTC; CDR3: CASSTLAGAYEQYF
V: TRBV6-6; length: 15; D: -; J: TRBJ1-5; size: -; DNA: TGTGCCAGCAGCTATCGACAGGAAGGGAATCAGCCCCAGCATTTT; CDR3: CASSYRQEGNQPQHF
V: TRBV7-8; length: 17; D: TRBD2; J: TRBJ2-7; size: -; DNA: TGTGCCAGCAGCTTAGGTGGGTTAGCGGGGGGGACCTACGAGCAGTACTTC; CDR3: CASSLGGLAGGTYEQYF
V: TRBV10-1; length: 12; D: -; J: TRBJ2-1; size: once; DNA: TGCGCCAGCCAAAACTCCTTTAATGAGCAGTTCTTC; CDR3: CASQNSFNEQFF
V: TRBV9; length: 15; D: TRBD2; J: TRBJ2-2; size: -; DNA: TGTGCCAGCACAGCGGGGGGCGCGATAATCGGGGAGCTGTTTTTT; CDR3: CASTAGGAIIGELFF
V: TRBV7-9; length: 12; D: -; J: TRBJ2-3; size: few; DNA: TGTGCCAGCAGCTCGTTCACAGATACGCAGTATTTT; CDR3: CASSSFTDTQYF
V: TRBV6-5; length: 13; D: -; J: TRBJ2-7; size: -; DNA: TGTGCCAGCAGTGAAAAGACGCCCTACGAGCAGTACTTC; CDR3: CASSEKTPYEQYF
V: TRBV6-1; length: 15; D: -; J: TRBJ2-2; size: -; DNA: TGTGCCAGCAGTGGGTGGCGGGAGAACACCGGGGAGCTGTTTTTT; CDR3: CASSGWRENTGELFF
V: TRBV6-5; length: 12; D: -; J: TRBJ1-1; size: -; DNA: TGTGCCATCGGACGGTTGAACACTGAAGCTTTCTTT; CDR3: CAIGRLNTEAFF
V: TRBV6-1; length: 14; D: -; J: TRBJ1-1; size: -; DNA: TGTGCCAGCAGTGTTCTAGATGGGAACACTGAAGCTTTCTTT; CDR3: CASSVLDGNTEAFF
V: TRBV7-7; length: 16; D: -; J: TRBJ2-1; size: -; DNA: TGTGCCAGCAGCCTTTCCTTAGCGGACTCCTACAATGAGCAGTTCTTC; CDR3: CASSLSLADSYNEQFF
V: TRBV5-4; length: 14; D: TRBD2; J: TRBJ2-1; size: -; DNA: TGTGCCAGCAGCTTGACTAGCGGGGGTGATGAGCGGTTCTTC; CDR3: CASSLTSGGDERFF
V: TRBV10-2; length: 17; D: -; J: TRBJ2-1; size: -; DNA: TGCGCCAGCAGTGAGTGGGGGGGCCGGGAATCCTACAATGAGCAGTTCTTC; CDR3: CASSEWGGRESYNEQFF
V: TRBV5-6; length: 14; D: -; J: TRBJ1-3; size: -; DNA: TGTGCCAGCGGGGGACCGATCTCTGGAAACACCATATATTTT; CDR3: CASGGPISGNTIYF
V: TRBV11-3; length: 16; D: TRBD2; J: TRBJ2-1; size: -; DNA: TGTGCCAGCAGCTTTGAGGGGACTAGCGGGAACAATGAGCAGTTCTTC; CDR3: CASSFEGTSGNNEQFF
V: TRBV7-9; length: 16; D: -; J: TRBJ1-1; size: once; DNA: TGTGCCAGCAGCTTAGTACGGGGCAGGGGAGTGTCTGAAGCTTTCTTT; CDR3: CASSLVRGRGVSEAFF
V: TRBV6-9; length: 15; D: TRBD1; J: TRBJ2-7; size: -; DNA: TGTGCCAGCAGTTCCTCCGGGACAGGTCCCTACGAGCAGTACTTC; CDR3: CASSSSGTGPYEQYF
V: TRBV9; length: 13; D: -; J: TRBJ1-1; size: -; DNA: TGTGCCAGCAGCGTTCAGGTCTACACTGAAGCTTTCTTT; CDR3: CASSVQVYTEAFF
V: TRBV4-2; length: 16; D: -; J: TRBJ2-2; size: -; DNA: TGTGCCAGCAGCCTATCGACTGGGGGGTTCACCGGGGAGCTGTTTTTT; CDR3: CASSLSTGGFTGELFF